A single sample gave rise to the 20 T cell receptor beta chains below, sequenced in a study of CD8 T cells in Susac syndrome. Random hexamers were used to reverse transcribe the RNA input (about 0.5 to 1 ug). One entry per CDR3 protein, called by TCRdb with MiXCR from the immunoSEQ multiplex PCR reads. The repertoire holds about 150,000 distinct CDR3 sequences, around 93% seen once, with over 0.08% in the top ten. Source material: CD4+ T cells from PBMCs. These receptors came from a human donor with multiple sclerosis.

This clonotype was counted a single time. The chain recombines TRBV12-3 or TRBV12-4 with TRBJ2-3; maybe TRBD2 (5 bases). The length of the CDR3 is 14 residues. The V end lost 5 bases, the J end lost 4 bases, and 13 bases lay between the germline ends. DNA for the CDR3: TGTGCCAGCAGTCGGGTCGGAGCGGCAGATACGCAGTATTTT. Encoded protein: CASSRVGAADTQYF.

For the CDR3, the DNA is TGTGCCAGCAGTTACCGTCCTATCGAGCAGTACTTC. Residues: CASSYRPIEQYF. The chain joins TRBV6-2 or TRBV6-3 to TRBJ2-7; D unresolved. The CDR3 contains 12 residues. With 2 bases removed from V and 6 bases from J, the gap between germline ends came to 8 bases. The germline CDR1 and CDR2 sequences are MNHEY and SVGEGT.

The rearrangement uses TRBV6-2 or TRBV6-3 and TRBJ2-7; D is unclear. The CDR3 length is 12 residues. Germline V gene sequence: CDR1 MNHEY, CDR2 SVGEGT. The germline V and J ends were trimmed by 7 bases and 4 bases, with 11 bases remaining between them. Here the CDR3 reads CASTATPYEQYF. CDR3 DNA: TGTGCCAGCACCGCGACTCCGTACGAGCAGTACTTC.

The chain combines TRBV6-5 with TRBJ2-7; tentative D call: TRBD1 (5 bases). Germline V lookup: CDR1 MNHEY, CDR2 SVGAGI. V gave up 6 bases and J gave up 2 bases, with 14 bases separating them. The CDR3 totals 14 residues. The CDR3 DNA reads as TGTGCCAGCAGCCCGGACATCTCCACCTACGAGCAGTACTTC. Translation: CASSPDISTYEQYF.

This chain joins TRBV6-5 and TRBJ2-7; 12 bases are shared with TRBD2. The trim removed 0 bases at V and 6 bases at J, leaving 3 bases unmatched. There are 15 residues in the CDR3. From germline, CDR1 is MNHEY and CDR2 SVGAGI. The CDR3 sequence is CASSYSGLAGSEQYF. The CDR3 coding sequence is TGTGCCAGCAGTTACTCCGGACTAGCGGGATCCGAGCAGTACTTC.

The chain links TRBV30 to TRBJ2-5, with TRBD2 identical over 8 bases. J lost 5 bases, V lost 4 bases, and 9 bases had no gene match. Germline V gene lookup returns CDR1 GTSNPN and CDR2 SVGIG (reference sequence). The CDR3 extends over 14 amino acids. The CDR3 nucleotides read TGTGCCTGGACGGCGGTAGCGGGAATGGAGACCCAGTACTTC. As protein: CAWTAVAGMETQYF. The variable domain in full, with the rest retrieved from reference TRBV30 and TRBJ2-5, is SQTIHQWPATLVQPVGSPLSLECTVEGTSNPNLYWYRQAAGRGLQLLFYSVGIGQISSEVPQNLSASRPQDRQFILSSKKLLLSDSGFYLCAWTAVAGMETQYFGPGTRLLVL.

This chain joins TRBV30 and TRBJ1-2, with TRBD1 matching 9 bases. Losses at the gene ends were 1 base for V and 3 bases for J; bases not matched to a gene: 9. Germline CDR1 GTSNPN, CDR2 SVGIG (reference sequence). The length of the CDR3 is 16 residues. This chain's CDR3 is CAWSARDRAFHYGYTF. CDR3 in DNA: TGTGCCTGGAGTGCCCGGGACAGGGCGTTCCACTATGGCTACACCTTC.

The chain links TRBV12-3 or TRBV12-4 to TRBJ2-3; 8 bases fit TRBD2. CDR3 length: 15 residues. Trimming removed 3 bases from V and 3 bases from J; junction bases left unmatched: 5. DNA of the CDR3: TGTGCCAGCAGTTTTATGGGACTAGGGACAGATACGCAGTATTTT. Translated, it gives CASSFMGLGTDTQYF.

CDR3 DNA sequence: TGCGCCAGCAGCCACCCCGGACTAGCGGGAGGGGGGGGTGAGCAGTTCTTC. Translation: CASSHPGLAGGGGEQFF. The chain couples TRBV4-1 to TRBJ2-1; 15 nucleotides line up with TRBD2. Germline V lookup: CDR1 MGHRA, CDR2 YSYEKL. V lost 3 bases to trimming and J lost 9 bases; unmatched junction nucleotides: 9. This CDR3 spans 17 amino acids.

The rearrangement joins TRBV20-1 to TRBJ2-7, with 7 bases that match TRBD1. V lost 3 bases and J lost 6; bases outside the gene matches: 5. Germline V lookup: CDR1 DFQATT, CDR2 SNEGSKA (reference sequence). There are 12 residues in the CDR3. CDR3 DNA sequence: TGCAGTGCTAGTAGGGGGCGCCTCGAGCAGTACTTC. Translating it yields CSASRGRLEQYF.

V and J are TRBV20-1 and TRBJ2-3, with TRBD1 as a possible D gene (6 bases). V was pared by 6 bases and J by 1 base, with 8 bases between. This CDR3 has 12 residues. Germline values: CDR1 DFQATT, CDR2 SNEGSKA (reference sequence). CDR3 bases: TGCAGTGCAGCAGGGGGCACAGATACGCAGTATTTT. Amino acid sequence: CSAAGGTDTQYF.

The chain links TRBV4-3 to TRBJ2-7; maybe TRBD2 (6 bases). Looked up from germline, CDR1 is LGHNA and CDR2 is YSLEER. The V gene lost 0 bases and the J gene lost 0 bases, with 12 bases spanning the gap. This CDR3 comprises 16 residues. The CDR3 here is CASSQDGRRGSYEQYF. The CDR3 nucleotides read TGCGCCAGCAGCCAAGATGGGCGGCGGGGCTCCTACGAGCAGTACTTC.

The rearrangement joins TRBV7-3 to TRBJ2-3; 9 bases fit TRBD2. Per germline, CDR1 SGHTA and CDR2 FQGTGA. The CDR3 is 15 amino acids. V lost 4 bases and J lost 5; bases outside the gene matches: 7. In nucleotides, the CDR3 is TGTGCCAGCAGCTCCCGGGGCGGGAGGGGAGATACGCAGTATTTT. Translation: CASSSRGGRGDTQYF.

Here the CDR3 DNA reads TGTGCCACCAGTGATACGGGATTAGATACGCAGTATTTT. It codes for CATSDTGLDTQYF. The rearrangement links TRBV24-1 to TRBJ2-3, with TRBD2 as a possible D gene (5 bases). The germline V gene has CDR1 KGHDR and CDR2 SFDVKD. The length of the CDR3 is 13 residues. With 3 bases removed from V and 5 bases from J, the gap between germline ends came to 8 bases.

The chain combines TRBV2 with TRBJ1-1; D gene ambiguous. This CDR3 has 15 residues. Trimming removed 2 bases from V and 0 bases from J, with 10 bases in between. Germline V lookup: CDR1 SNHLY, CDR2 FYNNEI. CDR3 loop: CASSELVGMNTEAFF. In DNA form, the CDR3 reads TGTGCCAGCAGTGAACTTGTCGGCATGAACACTGAAGCTTTCTTT.

The rearrangement links TRBV11-2 to TRBJ1-1; a possible D gene is TRBD1 (5 bases). V was shortened by 5 bases and J by 4 bases, with 20 bases between the two germline ends. Germline CDR1 and CDR2: SGHAT and FQNNGV. The CDR3 has 16 amino acids. CDR3 sequence reads: CASSLRRQGWGTEAFF. The DNA of the CDR3 is TGTGCCAGCAGCCTACGCCGGCAGGGCTGGGGCACTGAAGCTTTCTTT.

The J gene is TRBJ1-1, the V gene TRBV6-1; no clear D gene. CDR1 MNHNS and CDR2 SASEGT come from the germline V gene. Trimming stripped 10 bases from V and 3 bases from J, with 33 bases between. The CDR3 loop spans 19 amino acids. Here the CDR3 reads CATLKRARTSRSLDTEAFF. CDR3 coding DNA: TGTGCCACCCTTAAACGGGCCAGGACCAGTAGGTCTTTGGACACTGAAGCTTTCTTT.

The CDR3 protein is CASSEEPGQKQYF. The CDR3 DNA sequence: TGTGCCAGCAGTGAAGAGCCGGGACAGAAGCAGTACTTC. This chain connects TRBV2 to TRBJ2-7, with 7 positions matching TRBD1. The trim removed 1 base at V and 8 bases at J, leaving 5 bases unmatched. The CDR3 runs 13 residues. The germline CDR1 and CDR2 sequences are SNHLY and FYNNEI. The entire variable domain, with the rest obtained from reference TRBV2 and TRBJ2-7, is as follows: EPEVTQTPSHQVTQMGQEVILRCVPISNHLYFYWYRQILGQKVEFLVSFYNNEISEKSEIFDDQFSVERPDGSNFTLKIRSTKLEDSAMYFCASSEEPGQKQYFGPGTRLTVT.

The genes are TRBV10-3 and TRBJ2-5; 11 nucleotides align to TRBD1. There are 14 residues in the CDR3. After removal of 8 bases from V and 5 bases from J, the junction contained 7 bases not matched to a gene. The germline CDR1 and CDR2 sequences are ENHRY and SYGVKD. The CDR3 nucleotides are TGTGCCATCTGGGGACAGGGGGACGGGGAGACCCAGTACTTC. It encodes CAIWGQGDGETQYF.

The rearrangement joins TRBV19 to TRBJ1-1; D may be TRBD1 (6 bases). With 7 bases removed from V and 4 bases from J, the gap between germline ends came to 13 bases. Germline CDR1 reads LNHDA; CDR2 reads SQIVND (reference sequence). The CDR3 covers 13 residues. The DNA for the CDR3 is TGTGCCAGTAAGTCGGACAGCTCCACTGAAGCTTTCTTT. This gives the protein CASKSDSSTEAFF.